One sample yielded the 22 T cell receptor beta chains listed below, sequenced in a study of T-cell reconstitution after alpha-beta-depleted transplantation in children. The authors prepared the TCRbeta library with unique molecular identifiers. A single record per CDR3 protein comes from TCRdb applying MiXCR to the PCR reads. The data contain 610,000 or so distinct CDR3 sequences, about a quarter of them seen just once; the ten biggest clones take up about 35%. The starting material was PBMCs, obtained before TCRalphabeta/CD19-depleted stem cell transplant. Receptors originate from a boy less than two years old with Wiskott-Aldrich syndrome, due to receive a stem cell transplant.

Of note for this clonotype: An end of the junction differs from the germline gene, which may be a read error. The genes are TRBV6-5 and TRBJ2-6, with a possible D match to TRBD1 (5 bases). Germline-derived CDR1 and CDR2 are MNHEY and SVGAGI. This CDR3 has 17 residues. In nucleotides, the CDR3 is TGTGCCAGCAGTTACAGGGGAATCCGCTCTGGGGCCAACGGCCTGACTTTC. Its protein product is CASSYRGIRSGANGLTF.

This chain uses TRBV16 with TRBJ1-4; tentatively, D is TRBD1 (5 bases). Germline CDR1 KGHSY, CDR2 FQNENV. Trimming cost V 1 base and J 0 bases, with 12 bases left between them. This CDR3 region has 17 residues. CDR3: CASSQYRGFATNEKLFF. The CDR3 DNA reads TGTGCCAGCAGCCAATACCGGGGCTTTGCAACTAATGAAAAACTGTTTTTT.

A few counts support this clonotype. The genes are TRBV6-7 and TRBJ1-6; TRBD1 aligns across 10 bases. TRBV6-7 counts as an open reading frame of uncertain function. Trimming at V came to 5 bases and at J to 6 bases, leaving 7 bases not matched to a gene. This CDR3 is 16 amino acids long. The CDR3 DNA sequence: TGTGCCAGCAGTACGCGACAGGGGGCGGTTAATTCACCCCTCCACTTT. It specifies CASSTRQGAVNSPLHF.

In nucleotides, the CDR3 is TGCGCCAGCAGCTTGGCCAGGGGTAGCGGGAGTTCTTTGGGGAATGAGCAGTTCTTC. Amino acid sequence: CASSLARGSGSSLGNEQFF. The rearrangement uses TRBV5-1 and TRBJ2-1, with 9 bases that match TRBD2. The junction had 17 bases not matched to a gene; V was cut back by 0 bases and J by 7 bases. There are 19 residues in the CDR3. From germline, CDR1 is SGHRS and CDR2 YFSETQ.

CDR3 sequence: CSAPKGSNTEAFF. CDR3 coding DNA: TGCAGTGCTCCAAAGGGTTCGAACACTGAAGCTTTCTTT. V gene TRBV20-1 combines with J gene TRBJ1-1; D is uncertain. The CDR3 sequence is 13 residues long. Germline-derived CDR1 and CDR2 are DFQATT and SNEGSKA (reference sequence). V was cut by 5 bases and J by 1 base, with 11 bases left in between.

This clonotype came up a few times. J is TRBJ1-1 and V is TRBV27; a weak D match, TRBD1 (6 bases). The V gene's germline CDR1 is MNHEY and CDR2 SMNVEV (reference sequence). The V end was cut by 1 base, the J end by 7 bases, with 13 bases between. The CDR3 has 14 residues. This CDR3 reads CASSLLIGGGEAFF. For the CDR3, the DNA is TGTGCCAGCAGTTTATTGATCGGGGGCGGTGAAGCTTTCTTT.

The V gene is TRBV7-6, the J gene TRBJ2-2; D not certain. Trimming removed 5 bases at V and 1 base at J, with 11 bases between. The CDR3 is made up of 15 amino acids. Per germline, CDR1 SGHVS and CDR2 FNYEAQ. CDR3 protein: CASSPWPLNTGELFF. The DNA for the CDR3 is TGTGCCAGCAGCCCTTGGCCGTTGAACACCGGGGAGCTGTTTTTT.

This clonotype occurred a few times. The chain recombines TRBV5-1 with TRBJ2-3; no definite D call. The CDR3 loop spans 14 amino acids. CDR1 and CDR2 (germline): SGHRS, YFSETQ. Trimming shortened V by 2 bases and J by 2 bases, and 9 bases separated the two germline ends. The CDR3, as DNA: TGCGCCAGCAGCTTATGGAGACACACAGATACGCAGTATTTT. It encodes CASSLWRHTDTQYF. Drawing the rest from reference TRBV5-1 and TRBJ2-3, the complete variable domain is KAGVTQTPRYLIKTRGQQVTLSCSPISGHRSVSWYQQTPGQGLQFLFEYFSETQRNKGNFPGRFSGRQFSNSRSEMNVSTLELGDSALYLCASSLWRHTDTQYFGPGTRLTVL.

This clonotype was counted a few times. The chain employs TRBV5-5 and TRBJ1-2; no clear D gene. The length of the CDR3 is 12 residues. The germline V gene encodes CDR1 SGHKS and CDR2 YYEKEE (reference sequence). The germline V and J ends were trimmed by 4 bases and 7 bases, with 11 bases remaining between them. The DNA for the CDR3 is TGTGCCAGCAGCAGGAGGGATAGTGGCTACACCTTC. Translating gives CASSRRDSGYTF.

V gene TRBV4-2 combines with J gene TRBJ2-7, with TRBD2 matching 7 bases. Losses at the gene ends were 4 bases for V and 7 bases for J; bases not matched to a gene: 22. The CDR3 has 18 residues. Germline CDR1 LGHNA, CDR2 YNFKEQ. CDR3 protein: CASSPRGAGLISSGEQYF. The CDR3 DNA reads TGTGCCAGCAGCCCTCGGGGAGCGGGATTGATTTCGTCGGGTGAGCAGTACTTC.

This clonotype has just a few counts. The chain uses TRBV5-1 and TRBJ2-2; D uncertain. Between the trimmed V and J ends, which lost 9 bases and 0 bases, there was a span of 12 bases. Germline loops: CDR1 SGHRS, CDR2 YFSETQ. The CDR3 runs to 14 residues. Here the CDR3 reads CATQQVANTGELFF. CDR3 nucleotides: TGCGCCACACAGCAGGTCGCGAACACCGGGGAGCTGTTTTTT. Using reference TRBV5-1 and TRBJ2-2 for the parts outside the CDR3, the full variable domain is KAGVTQTPRYLIKTRGQQVTLSCSPISGHRSVSWYQQTPGQGLQFLFEYFSETQRNKGNFPGRFSGRQFSNSRSEMNVSTLELGDSALYLCATQQVANTGELFFGEGSRLTVL.

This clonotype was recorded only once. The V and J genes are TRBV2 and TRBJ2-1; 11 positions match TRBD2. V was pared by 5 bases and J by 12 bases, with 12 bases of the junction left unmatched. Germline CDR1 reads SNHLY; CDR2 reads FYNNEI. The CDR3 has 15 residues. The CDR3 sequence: CASSKGLAVASGQFF. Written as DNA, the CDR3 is TGTGCCAGCAGTAAGGGACTAGCGGTGGCCTCCGGGCAGTTCTTC.

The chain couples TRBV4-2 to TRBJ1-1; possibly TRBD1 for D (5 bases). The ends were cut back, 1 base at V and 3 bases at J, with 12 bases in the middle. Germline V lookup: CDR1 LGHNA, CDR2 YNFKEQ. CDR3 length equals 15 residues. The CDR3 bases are TGTGCCAGCAGCCAAGTCACGGGAGGGGACACTGAAGCTTTCTTT. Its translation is CASSQVTGGDTEAFF.

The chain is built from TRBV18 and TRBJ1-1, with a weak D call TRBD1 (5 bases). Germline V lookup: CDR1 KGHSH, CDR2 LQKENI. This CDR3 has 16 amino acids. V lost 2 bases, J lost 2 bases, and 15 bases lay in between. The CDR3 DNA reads TGTGCCAGCTCACCAGTGTCAACGACAGTCAACACTGAAGCTTTCTTT. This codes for CASSPVSTTVNTEAFF.

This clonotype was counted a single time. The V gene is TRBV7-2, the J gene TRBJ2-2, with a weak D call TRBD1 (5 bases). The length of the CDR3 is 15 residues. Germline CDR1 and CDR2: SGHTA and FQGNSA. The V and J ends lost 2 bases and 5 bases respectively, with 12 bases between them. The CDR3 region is CASSLMTARTGELFF. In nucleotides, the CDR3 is TGTGCCAGCAGCTTAATGACAGCGAGGACCGGGGAGCTGTTTTTT.

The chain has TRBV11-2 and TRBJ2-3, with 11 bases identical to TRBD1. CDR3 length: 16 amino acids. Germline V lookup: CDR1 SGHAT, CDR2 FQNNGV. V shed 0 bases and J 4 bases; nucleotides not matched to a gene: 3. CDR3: CASSLEPGQGADTQYF. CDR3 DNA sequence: TGTGCCAGCAGCTTAGAACCGGGACAGGGGGCAGATACGCAGTATTTT.

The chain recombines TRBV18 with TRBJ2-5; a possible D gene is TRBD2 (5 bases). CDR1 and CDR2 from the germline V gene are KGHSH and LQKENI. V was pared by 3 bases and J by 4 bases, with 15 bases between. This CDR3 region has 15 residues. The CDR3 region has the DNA TGTGCCAGCTCACCTCCGACTATCCGTGTAGAGACCCAGTACTTC. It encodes CASSPPTIRVETQYF.

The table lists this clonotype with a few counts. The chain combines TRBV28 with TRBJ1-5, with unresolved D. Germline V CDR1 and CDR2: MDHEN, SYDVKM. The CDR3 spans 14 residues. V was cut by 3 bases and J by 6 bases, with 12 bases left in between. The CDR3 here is CASSLPGNSQPQHF. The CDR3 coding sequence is TGTGCCAGCAGTTTGCCCGGGAACAGTCAGCCCCAGCATTTT.

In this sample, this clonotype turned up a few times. CDR3 in DNA: TGTGCCAGCAGCTCGCATAGCGGAAACATTCAGTACTTC. Protein sequence: CASSSHSGNIQYF. The chain joins TRBV7-8 to TRBJ2-4; a weak D match, TRBD2 (6 bases). Germline V gene lookup returns CDR1 SGHVS and CDR2 FQNEAQ. V was shortened by 4 bases and J by 6 bases, with 10 bases between the two germline ends. This CDR3 has 13 residues.

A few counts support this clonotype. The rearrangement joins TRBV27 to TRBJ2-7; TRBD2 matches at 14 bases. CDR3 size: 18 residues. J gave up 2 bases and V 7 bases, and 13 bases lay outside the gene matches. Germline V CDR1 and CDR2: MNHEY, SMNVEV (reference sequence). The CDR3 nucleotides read TGTGCCAGCACCCCGTACGGGACTAGCGGGAGTATGGCCTACGAGCAGTACTTC. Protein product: CASTPYGTSGSMAYEQYF.

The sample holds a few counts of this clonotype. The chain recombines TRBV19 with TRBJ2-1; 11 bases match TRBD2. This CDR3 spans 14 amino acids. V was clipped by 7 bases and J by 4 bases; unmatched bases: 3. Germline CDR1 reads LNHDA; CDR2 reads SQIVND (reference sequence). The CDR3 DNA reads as TGTGCCAGTACCCCTAGCGGGGGGTACAATGAGCAGTTCTTC. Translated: CASTPSGGYNEQFF.

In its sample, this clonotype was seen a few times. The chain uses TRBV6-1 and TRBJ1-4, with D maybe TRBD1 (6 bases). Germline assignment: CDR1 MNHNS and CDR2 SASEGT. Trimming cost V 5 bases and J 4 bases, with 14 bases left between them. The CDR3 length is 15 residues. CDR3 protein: CASSQNRAFNEKLFF. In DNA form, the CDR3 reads TGTGCCAGCAGTCAGAACAGGGCGTTTAATGAAAAACTGTTTTTT.